What follows are 30 T cell receptor beta chains derived from one specimen sequenced in a study of T cell repertoires in cytomegalovirus infection. TCRdb processed the reads anew with MiXCR; each CDR3 protein has one entry. The sample records around 47,000 distinct CDR3 sequences, around a fifth being singletons. Their specific antigens are unknown. Sequencing used CD8+ T cells from cultured PBMCs, obtained from culture after CMV antigen stimulation. The receptors derive from a human donor in good health (CMV status not recorded). Some clones in this sample may be carry-over from other donors' samples.

In this sample, this clonotype turned up a few times. V and J are TRBV5-1 and TRBJ1-2; 7 bases agree with TRBD1. The CDR3 has 20 amino acids. The junction had 21 bases not matched to a gene; V was cut back by 0 bases and J by 4 bases. Germline values: CDR1 SGHRS, CDR2 YFSETQ. CDR3 protein: CASSLARRQGAPQVGYGYTF. Written as DNA, the CDR3 is TGCGCCAGCAGCTTGGCCAGGAGACAGGGAGCGCCTCAGGTGGGCTATGGCTACACCTTC.

This clonotype has only a few counts. The genes are TRBV7-8 and TRBJ1-2; D is perhaps TRBD1 (6 bases). CDR3 length equals 15 residues. Per the germline V gene, CDR1 is SGHVS and CDR2 is FQNEAQ. Trimming pared 3 bases from V and 6 bases from J, leaving 17 bases between. CDR3 amino acids: CASSLTAGAMNGYTF. CDR3 DNA: TGTGCCAGCAGCTTGACAGCAGGGGCAATGAATGGCTACACCTTC.

The CDR3, as DNA: TGTGCCAGCAGTTTACCGCCTCGGACTGAAGCTTTCTTT. Protein: CASSLPPRTEAFF. The J gene is TRBJ1-1, the V gene TRBV12-3 or TRBV12-4; D is unclear. The CDR3 length is 13 residues. V shed 2 bases and J shed 5 bases, with 9 bases lying between them.

This clonotype was seen more than once but under ten times. The rearrangement uses TRBV7-2 and TRBJ2-5; tentative D call: TRBD2 (6 bases). Germline values: CDR1 SGHTA, CDR2 FQGNSA. Trimming cost V 5 bases and J 1 base, with 11 bases left between them. The CDR3 spans 14 residues. The CDR3 region has the DNA TGTGCCAGCAGCCCCGGGACTGGCCAAGAGACCCAGTACTTC. This gives the protein CASSPGTGQETQYF.

The chain uses TRBV6-1 and TRBJ2-3, with 7 nucleotides matching TRBD1. The length of the CDR3 is 17 residues. Looked up from germline, CDR1 is MNHNS and CDR2 is SASEGT. Unmatched junction bases numbered 12, after V lost 6 bases and J lost 0 bases. The CDR3 DNA sequence: TGTGCCAGCAGCCGCTTGAAGGGGGCCTTCAGCACAGATACGCAGTATTTT. This encodes CASSRLKGAFSTDTQYF.

This clonotype turned up a few times. This chain joins TRBV27 and TRBJ2-7; D gene ambiguous. This CDR3 is 16 amino acids long. Per the germline V gene, CDR1 is MNHEY and CDR2 is SMNVEV (reference sequence). Trimming cost V 7 bases and J 0 bases, with 19 bases left between them. This CDR3 is CASTSLPWQNSYEQYF. DNA for the CDR3: TGTGCCAGCACATCACTCCCTTGGCAGAACTCCTACGAGCAGTACTTC.

This chain uses TRBV27 with TRBJ1-5; D may be TRBD1 (5 bases). Per the germline V gene, CDR1 is MNHEY and CDR2 is SMNVEV (reference sequence). The CDR3 contains 13 residues. Trimming left V 4 bases short and J 3 bases short, with 7 bases between. CDR3 sequence: CASSSGVNQPQHF. The CDR3 coding sequence is TGTGCCAGCAGTTCGGGGGTCAATCAGCCCCAGCATTTT.

This clonotype was seen a handful of times. This chain links TRBV6-2 or TRBV6-3 with TRBJ2-2; D is uncertain. With 4 bases removed from V and 7 bases from J, the gap between germline ends came to 4 bases. Germline loops: CDR1 MNHEY, CDR2 SVGEGT. The CDR3 runs 11 residues. The CDR3 region has the DNA TGTGCCAGCAGTTCGATCGGGGAGCTGTTTTTT. Translation: CASSSIGELFF.

The chain carries TRBV7-7 and TRBJ2-5; 8 bases map to TRBD1. Trimming removed 5 bases from V and 2 bases from J; junction bases left unmatched: 7. Germline V gives CDR1 SSHAT, CDR2 FNYEAQ (reference sequence). There are 15 residues in the CDR3. Here the CDR3 DNA reads TGTGCCAGCAGCCCTTCGACAGGGGTTCAAGAGACCCAGTACTTC. Protein: CASSPSTGVQETQYF.

This clonotype was found a few times. The gene calls are TRBV2 and TRBJ1-4; D not resolved. This CDR3 is 15 amino acids long. CDR1 is SNHLY, CDR2 FYNNEI, per germline. V was cut by 9 bases and J by 4 bases, with 18 bases left in between. The CDR3 loop reads CASILIPESNEKLFF. The CDR3 DNA reads as TGTGCCAGTATTTTGATCCCAGAGAGTAATGAAAAACTGTTTTTT.

The sample holds a few counts of this clonotype. The V gene is TRBV7-9, the J gene TRBJ2-7, with TRBD1 matching 7 bases. Germline V lookup: CDR1 SEHNR, CDR2 FQNEAQ (reference sequence). The junction had 7 bases not matched to a gene; V was cut back by 3 bases and J by 5 bases. There are 14 residues in the CDR3. In nucleotides, the CDR3 is TGTGCCAGCAGCTTGAGGACAGGCAGGCACGAGCAGTACTTC. This encodes CASSLRTGRHEQYF.

This clonotype was found a few times. This chain connects TRBV4-1 to TRBJ2-3; 14 bases match TRBD2. V lost 3 bases and J lost 6; bases outside the gene matches: 2. There are 15 residues in the CDR3. The germline CDR1 and CDR2 sequences are MGHRA and YSYEKL. The CDR3 bases are TGCGCCAGCAGCCAGACTAGCGGGGGGGCCGATACGCAGTATTTT. This encodes CASSQTSGGADTQYF.

As for this clonotype: One junction end does not reproduce the germline sequence, and a read error may be involved. The chain uses TRBV9 and TRBJ2-3; TRBD2 aligns across 13 bases. The CDR3 consists of 16 residues. Germline V gene lookup returns CDR1 SGDLS and CDR2 YYNGEE. The CDR3 protein is CASRVGTSGGADTQYF. The CDR3 DNA is TGTGCCAGCAGAGTAGGAACTAGCGGGGGGGCAGATACGCAGTATTTT. Based on the CDR3 plus reference TRBV9 and TRBJ2-3, the full variable domain is DSGVTQTPKHLITATGQRVTLRCSPRSGDLSVYWYQQSLDQGLQFLIQYYNGEERAKGNILERFSAQQFPDLHSELNLSSLELGDSALYFCASRVGTSGGADTQYFGPGTRLTVL.

This clonotype has just a few counts. The genes are TRBV6-1 and TRBJ2-7; the D gene could be TRBD1 or TRBD2 (5 bases each). In germline, CDR1 is MNHNS, CDR2 SASEGT. The CDR3 has 13 amino acids. V was shortened by 3 bases and J by 6 bases, with 12 bases between the two germline ends. As DNA, the CDR3 is TGTGCCAGCAGTGATTGGGACCTCAGCGAGCAGTACTTC. Translation gives CASSDWDLSEQYF.

This clonotype showed up just a few times. The V and J genes are TRBV7-8 and TRBJ2-2; D might be TRBD1 or TRBD2, each matching 5 bases. Trimming shortened V by 7 bases and J by 5 bases, and 14 bases separated the two germline ends. From germline, CDR1 is SGHVS and CDR2 FQNEAQ. The CDR3 spans 14 residues. DNA of the CDR3: TGTGCCAGCAACCCAATGGGGGAAACCGGGGAGCTGTTTTTT. Its protein product is CASNPMGETGELFF.

This clonotype was found once. The chain uses TRBV5-1 and TRBJ1-6; tentatively, D is TRBD1 (5 bases). Looked up from germline, CDR1 is SGHRS and CDR2 is YFSETQ. The germline V and J ends were trimmed by 0 bases and 8 bases, with 18 bases remaining between them. The CDR3 has 17 residues. CDR3 in DNA: TGCGCCAGCAGCTTGGTACGGGGGGAGTTGCGGGATTCACCCCTCCACTTT. It specifies CASSLVRGELRDSPLHF.

This clonotype has just a few counts. V usage is TRBV4-3 and J usage is TRBJ2-1; D not resolved. CDR1 LGHNA and CDR2 YSLEER come from the germline V gene. V was trimmed by 0 bases and J by 1 base, leaving 10 bases between them. The CDR3 is made up of 16 amino acids. CDR3 sequence reads: CASSQDRGYSYNEQFF. CDR3 DNA sequence: TGCGCCAGCAGCCAAGATCGAGGATATTCCTACAATGAGCAGTTCTTC.

This chain links TRBV27 with TRBJ1-1, with a weak D call TRBD1 (5 bases). Germline V gene lookup returns CDR1 MNHEY and CDR2 SMNVEV (reference sequence). The CDR3 spans 14 residues. V was pared by 4 bases and J by 10 bases, with 19 bases between. The DNA of the CDR3 is TGTGCCAGCAGTTCCACCCCGCGGGGGGAGGCAGCTTTCTTT. This sequence encodes CASSSTPRGEAAFF.

This clonotype was counted a few times. V usage is TRBV7-9 and J usage is TRBJ2-7; 8 nucleotides line up with TRBD1. This CDR3 contains 15 residues. J was trimmed by 2 bases and V by 5 bases; bases with no gene match: 8. Germline CDR1 and CDR2: SEHNR and FQNEAQ (reference sequence). CDR3 sequence (DNA): TGTGCCAGCAGCCGACTCAGGGGGCAAACCTACGAGCAGTACTTC. Translation gives CASSRLRGQTYEQYF.

A few counts support this clonotype. This sequence joins TRBV6-2 or TRBV6-3 and TRBJ2-5, with D tentatively TRBD2 (5 bases). The CDR3 consists of 14 residues. The V end lost 0 bases, the J end lost 6 bases, and 11 bases lay between the germline ends. The germline CDR1 and CDR2 sequences are MNHEY and SVGEGT. The CDR3 DNA is TGTGCCAGCAGTTACTCGGGTAGCGTCAAGACCCAGTACTTC. Protein sequence: CASSYSGSVKTQYF.

The genes are TRBV6-5 and TRBJ2-7; D not certain. The CDR3 spans 13 residues. Germline-derived CDR1 and CDR2 are MNHEY and SVGAGI. The V end lost 0 bases, the J end lost 1 base, and 4 bases lay between the germline ends. The DNA of the CDR3 is TGTGCCAGCAGTTACTCGGTGTCCTACGAGCAGTACTTC. It is translated as CASSYSVSYEQYF.

This chain joins TRBV6-2 or TRBV6-3 and TRBJ1-1, with a weak D call TRBD1 (5 bases). Trimming removed 7 bases from V and 1 base from J, with 25 bases in between. The germline V gene encodes CDR1 MNHEY and CDR2 SVGEGT. The CDR3 has 18 amino acids. The CDR3 coding sequence is TGTGCCAGCAACCCCCCATTGGAGGGGCTACAAAAGAACACTGAAGCTTTCTTT. Its protein product is CASNPPLEGLQKNTEAFF.

The chain uses TRBV7-6 and TRBJ1-1, with no clear D. The germline V and J ends were trimmed by 5 bases and 2 bases, with 9 bases remaining between them. The length of the CDR3 is 13 residues. Germline values: CDR1 SGHVS, CDR2 FNYEAQ. The CDR3 DNA sequence: TGTGCCAGCAGCACCAATGGAAACACTGAAGCTTTCTTT. Its protein is CASSTNGNTEAFF.

This clonotype has only a few counts. V and J are TRBV7-9 and TRBJ1-2; no reliable D call. The CDR3 sequence is 12 residues long. Trimming removed 5 bases from V and 13 bases from J, with 17 bases in between. The germline V gene encodes CDR1 SEHNR and CDR2 FQNEAQ (reference sequence). CDR3 coding DNA: TGTGCCAGCAGCGAGGACTTCAAGAAAAGCACCTTC. Its translation is CASSEDFKKSTF.

The chain carries TRBV5-6 and TRBJ1-1, with D perhaps matching TRBD1 (6 bases). Trimming pared 4 bases from V and 3 bases from J, leaving 19 bases between. Looked up from germline, CDR1 is SGHDT and CDR2 is YYEEEE. The CDR3 runs 16 residues. DNA of the CDR3: TGTGCCAGCAGCGGCATTTCGGGGGCGCGGGACACTGAAGCTTTCTTT. It translates to CASSGISGARDTEAFF.

This chain links TRBV11-2 with TRBJ2-1; 10 nucleotides match TRBD2. This CDR3 is 15 amino acids long. V shed 4 bases and J 4 bases; nucleotides not matched to a gene: 4. The germline CDR1 and CDR2 sequences are SGHAT and FQNNGV. CDR3 sequence reads: CASSSGLAVYNEQFF. The CDR3 region has the DNA TGTGCCAGCAGCTCCGGACTAGCGGTATACAATGAGCAGTTCTTC. The whole variable domain, remainder taken from reference TRBV11-2 and TRBJ2-1, is EAGVAQSPRYKIIEKRQSVAFWCNPISGHATLYWYQQILGQGPKLLIQFQNNGVVDDSQLPKDRFSAERLKGVDSTLKIQPAKLEDSAVYLCASSSGLAVYNEQFFGPGTRLTVL.

This clonotype was counted between two and nine times. The V gene is TRBV20-1, the J gene TRBJ1-6, with 7 bases aligning to TRBD1. V gave up 1 base and J gave up 9 bases; unmatched junction bases: 9. Germline V CDR1 and CDR2: DFQATT, SNEGSKA (reference sequence). The CDR3 is 15 amino acids. The CDR3 nucleotides are TGCAGTGCTAGAGCTACGGCAGGGGACAGTTCACCCCTCCACTTT. Residues: CSARATAGDSSPLHF.

V is TRBV6-2 or TRBV6-3 and J is TRBJ1-5, with 7 nucleotides matching TRBD1. After removal of 6 bases from V and 2 bases from J, the junction contained 7 bases not matched to a gene. The germline gives CDR1 MNHEY, CDR2 SVGEGT. This CDR3 spans 15 amino acids. The CDR3: CASSNRGWGNQPQHF. Here the CDR3 DNA reads TGTGCCAGCAGCAACAGGGGCTGGGGCAATCAGCCCCAGCATTTT.

The chain recombines TRBV6-1 with TRBJ1-1; TRBD1 is a possible D gene (5 bases). Germline V gives CDR1 MNHNS, CDR2 SASEGT. V lost 2 bases, J lost 0 bases, and 13 bases lay in between. This CDR3 is 16 amino acids long. The CDR3 spells CASSETLTDMNTEAFF. CDR3 in DNA: TGTGCCAGCAGTGAAACCCTGACAGACATGAACACTGAAGCTTTCTTT.

This clonotype was recorded once. This chain connects TRBV6-2 or TRBV6-3 to TRBJ1-5; possibly TRBD1 for D (5 bases). The V gene lost 4 bases and the J gene lost 6 bases, with 16 bases spanning the gap. Germline V gene lookup returns CDR1 MNHEY and CDR2 SVGEGT. The CDR3 runs 15 residues. CDR3 nucleotides: TGTGCCAGCAGTTTCCCGACAGACGCTGGTCAGCCCCAGCATTTT. The encoded protein is CASSFPTDAGQPQHF.